Below are 3 T cell receptor beta chains sequenced from a single sample in a study of cytomegalovirus exposure and HLA in healthy donors. The table came from immunoSEQ multiplex PCR; TCRdb's copy has only in-frame clones and leaves some out. The table shows some 140,000 clones, with roughly 81% occurring only once. Sequenced input: PBMCs. All receptors derive from a woman in her twenties or thirties in good health and CMV-seronegative.

The rearrangement links TRBV7-9 to TRBJ2-2, with D possibly being TRBD2 (5 bases). This CDR3 spans 16 amino acids. Trimming took 1 base from V and 4 from J, leaving 13 bases between them. Germline CDR1 is SEHNR and CDR2 is FQNEAQ (reference sequence). The CDR3 bases are TGTGCCAGCAGCTTAGGTCCCGGGAAGGTCACCGGGGAGCTGTTTTTT. Translation: CASSLGPGKVTGELFF.

The chain is built from TRBV4-2 and TRBJ1-5; TRBD1 matches at 7 bases. Germline CDR1 LGHNA, CDR2 YNFKEQ. The CDR3 has 16 amino acids. The V and J ends lost 4 bases and 7 bases, in that order; junction bases with no gene match: 13. The CDR3 DNA reads as TGTGCCAGCAGCCCAAGGGGGCAGGCAAATGGGCAGCCCCAGCATTTT. Its translation: CASSPRGQANGQPQHF.

The chain couples TRBV5-6 to TRBJ2-5; D might be TRBD2 (6 bases). The CDR3 consists of 13 residues. CDR1 is SGHDT, CDR2 YYEEEE, per germline. Trimming cost V 5 bases and J 4 bases, with 12 bases left between them. The CDR3 DNA sequence: TGTGCCAGCAGGGCCGGGAGCCTAGAGACCCAGTACTTC. Protein: CASRAGSLETQYF. The whole variable domain, remainder taken from reference TRBV5-6 and TRBJ2-5, is DAGVTQSPTHLIKTRGQQVTLRCSPKSGHDTVSWYQQALGQGPQFIFQYYEEEERQRGNFPDRFSGHQFPNYSSELNVNALLLGDSALYLCASRAGSLETQYFGPGTRLLVL.